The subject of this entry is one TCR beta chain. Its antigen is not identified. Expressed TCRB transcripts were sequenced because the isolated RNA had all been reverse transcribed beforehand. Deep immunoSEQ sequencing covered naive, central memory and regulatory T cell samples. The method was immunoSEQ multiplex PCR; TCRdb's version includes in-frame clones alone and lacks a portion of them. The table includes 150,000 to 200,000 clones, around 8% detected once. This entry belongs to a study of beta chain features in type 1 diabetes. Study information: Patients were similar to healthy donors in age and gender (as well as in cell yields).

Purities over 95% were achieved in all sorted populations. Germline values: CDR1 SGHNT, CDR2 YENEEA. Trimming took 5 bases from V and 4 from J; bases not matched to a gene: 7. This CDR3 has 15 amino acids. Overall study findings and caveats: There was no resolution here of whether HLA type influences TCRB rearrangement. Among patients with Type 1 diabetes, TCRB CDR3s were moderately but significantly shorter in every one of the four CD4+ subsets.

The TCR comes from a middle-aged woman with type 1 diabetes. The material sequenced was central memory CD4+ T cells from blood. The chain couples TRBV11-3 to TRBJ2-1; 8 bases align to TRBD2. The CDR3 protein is CASSMPLADYNEQFF. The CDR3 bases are TGTGCCAGCAGCATGCCACTAGCGGATTACAATGAGCAGTTCTTC.